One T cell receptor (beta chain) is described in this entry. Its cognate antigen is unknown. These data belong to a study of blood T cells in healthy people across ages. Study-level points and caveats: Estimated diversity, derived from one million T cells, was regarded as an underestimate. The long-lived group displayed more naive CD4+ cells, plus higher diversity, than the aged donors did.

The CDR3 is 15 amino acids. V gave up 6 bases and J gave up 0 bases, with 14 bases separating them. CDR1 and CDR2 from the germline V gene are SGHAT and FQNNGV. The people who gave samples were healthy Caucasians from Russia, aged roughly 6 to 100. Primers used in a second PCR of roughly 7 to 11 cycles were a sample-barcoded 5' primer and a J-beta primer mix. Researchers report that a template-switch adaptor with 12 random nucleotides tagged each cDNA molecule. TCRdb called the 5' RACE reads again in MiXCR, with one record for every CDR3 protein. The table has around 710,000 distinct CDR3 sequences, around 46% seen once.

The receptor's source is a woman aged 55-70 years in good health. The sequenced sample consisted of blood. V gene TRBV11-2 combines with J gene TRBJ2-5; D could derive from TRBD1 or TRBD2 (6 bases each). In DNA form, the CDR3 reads TGTGCCAGCAGAGCACTAGCAGGGGACCAAGAGACCCAGTACTTC. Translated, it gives CASRALAGDQETQYF. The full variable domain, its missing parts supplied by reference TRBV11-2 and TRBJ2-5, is EAGVAQSPRYKIIEKRQSVAFWCNPISGHATLYWYQQILGQGPKLLIQFQNNGVVDDSQLPKDRFSAERLKGVDSTLKIQPAKLEDSAVYLCASRALAGDQETQYFGPGTRLLVL.